What follows is one TCR beta chain and its context. This entry is derived from a study of radiotherapy plus CTLA-4 blockade in lung cancer. Germline CDR1 SNHLY, CDR2 FYNNEI. The CDR3 contains 15 residues. V lost 4 bases to trimming and J lost 12 bases; unmatched junction nucleotides: 15. Sequencing used immunoSEQ multiplex PCR; TCRdb keeps in-frame clones, though not all of them. The data hold tens of thousands of clones, with less than 80% observed a single time. V is TRBV2 and J is TRBJ2-1, with 7 bases that match TRBD2. This TCR derives from a human donor with non-small cell lung cancer who had a complete response to radiotherapy plus ipilimumab. This specimen was peripheral blood, taken from a patient treated with radiotherapy plus ipilimumab. The CDR3, as DNA: TGTGCCAGCAGTGGAGAGGCGGGGGAACACCCCCGGCAGTTCTTC. This sequence encodes CASSGEAGEHPRQFF.